Shown below are 14 T cell receptor beta chains from a single sample sequenced in a study of patients and donors after allogeneic stem cell transplantation (dated by TCRdb to between 2020 and 2021). Libraries were made using RT-PCR. Sequencer: NextSeq 550. The public reads were quality trimmed at Q25 with fastp and then assembled into clones with MiXCR by TCRdb, keeping productive beta chains. Rows with one shared CDR3 protein collapse into an entry with the most common genes and DNA. For this sample the table gives around 31,000 distinct CDR3 sequences, of which under 7.5% were detected only once. The ten largest clones add up to about 35% of the sample. Sequencing was performed on blood, either unsorted or a sorted T cell fraction (not recorded which). Source of these receptors: a human donor who was either an allogeneic HSCT recipient or a stem cell or donor lymphocyte infusion donor (not recorded which). It is not recorded whose cells these are; they may come from a transplant donor.

The table lists this clonotype with many counts. This rearrangement joins TRBV5-1 to TRBJ2-2, with no clear D. This CDR3 has 15 residues. The germline V gene has CDR1 SGHRS and CDR2 YFSETQ. Trimming cost V 0 bases and J 1 base, with 7 bases left between them. CDR3 amino acids: CASSLATQNTGELFF. The CDR3, as DNA: TGCGCCAGCAGCTTGGCCACTCAGAACACCGGGGAGCTGTTTTTT. Together with reference TRBV5-1 and TRBJ2-2, the CDR3 gives the full variable domain: KAGVTQTPRYLIKTRGQQVTLSCSPISGHRSVSWYQQTPGQGLQFLFEYFSETQRNKGNFPGRFSGRQFSNSRSEMNVSTLELGDSALYLCASSLATQNTGELFFGEGSRLTVL.

This clonotype was observed a few times. This chain links TRBV20-1 with TRBJ2-1, with 12 bases fitting TRBD2. The V segment lost 0 bases and the J segment 2 bases; nucleotides outside the gene matches: 17. The CDR3 has 21 amino acids. Germline V gives CDR1 DFQATT, CDR2 SNEGSKA (reference sequence). CDR3 sequence: CSARDPRRLAGVGLPYNEQFF. The CDR3 DNA follows: TGCAGTGCTAGAGACCCTAGGAGACTAGCGGGAGTTGGACTCCCCTACAATGAGCAGTTCTTC.

This clonotype has more than one count but fewer than ten. This chain links TRBV7-9 with TRBJ2-5; unclear D gene. Trimming took 1 base from V and 0 from J, leaving 9 bases between them. The CDR3 runs to 15 residues. CDR1 SEHNR and CDR2 FQNEAQ come from the germline V gene (reference sequence). CDR3 nucleotides: TGTGCCAGCAGCTTAGATTCTGAGTACCAAGAGACCCAGTACTTC. Its protein is CASSLDSEYQETQYF.

This clonotype was seen repeatedly, ten times or more. The chain has TRBV24-1 and TRBJ2-5; weak D call: TRBD1 (5 bases). This CDR3 comprises 12 residues. Germline V gene data show CDR1 as KGHDR and CDR2 as SFDVKD. V was pared by 2 bases and J by 10 bases, with 10 bases between. CDR3 loop: CATSDYLQDQYF. CDR3 nucleotide sequence: TGTGCCACCAGTGATTATCTACAGGACCAGTACTTC.

The chain combines TRBV6-1 with TRBJ2-7, with D possibly matching TRBD2 (6 bases). CDR1 is MNHNS, CDR2 SASEGT, per germline. The V end lost 11 bases, the J end lost 3 bases, and 14 bases lay between the germline ends. The CDR3 sequence is 12 residues long. The CDR3 DNA reads as TGTGCCGGCGGGACTCAAAGCTACGAGCAGTACTTC. Translated, it gives CAGGTQSYEQYF.

This clonotype was detected ten times or more. The V call is TRBV18, the J call TRBJ2-7, with D unresolved. V was pared by 3 bases and J by 9 bases, with 12 bases between. The CDR3 has 12 residues. Germline V gene lookup returns CDR1 KGHSH and CDR2 LQKENI. CDR3 DNA sequence: TGTGCCAGCTCACCGTTCGACGGCGGGCAGTACTTC. It specifies CASSPFDGGQYF. Drawing the rest from reference TRBV18 and TRBJ2-7, the complete variable domain is NAGVMQNPRHLVRRRGQEARLRCSPMKGHSHVYWYRQLPEEGLKFMVYLQKENIIDESGMPKERFSAEFPKEGPSILRIQQVVRGDSAAYFCASSPFDGGQYFGPGTRLTVT.

This clonotype was seen a handful of times. The CDR3 nucleotides read TGTGCCAGCAGCTTCCTAAACGGGGAGCTGTTTTTT. It is translated as CASSFLNGELFF. This sequence joins TRBV7-2 and TRBJ2-2; D is unresolved. The ends were cut back, 3 bases at V and 7 bases at J, with 6 bases in the middle. CDR1 is SGHTA, CDR2 FQGNSA, per germline. The CDR3 runs 12 residues.

This clonotype has only a few counts. The chain links TRBV5-1 to TRBJ2-3; unclear D gene. CDR1 and CDR2 from the germline V gene are SGHRS and YFSETQ. V lost 6 bases to trimming and J lost 3 bases, with 11 bases between them. CDR3 size: 13 residues. CDR3 nucleotides: TGCGCCAGCACCCCCGTCGCGACAGATACGCAGTATTTT. It encodes CASTPVATDTQYF.

This clonotype showed up many times. The CDR3 protein is CSASQGEKLSGYTF. As DNA, the CDR3 is TGCAGTGCTAGCCAGGGCGAAAAGTTAAGTGGCTACACCTTC. The rearrangement links TRBV20-1 to TRBJ1-2; D might be TRBD1 (5 bases). With 3 bases removed from V and 7 bases from J, the gap between germline ends came to 18 bases. This CDR3 contains 14 residues. From germline, CDR1 is DFQATT and CDR2 SNEGSKA (reference sequence).

At least ten counts were recorded for this clonotype. The V gene is TRBV20-1, the J gene TRBJ2-3; a possible D gene is TRBD2 (6 bases). Looked up from germline, CDR1 is DFQATT and CDR2 is SNEGSKA (reference sequence). The germline V and J ends were trimmed by 2 bases and 9 bases, with 12 bases remaining between them. The CDR3 has 12 amino acids. The CDR3 loop is CSARRLGDTQYF. The CDR3 DNA reads as TGCAGTGCTAGAAGACTAGGAGACACGCAGTATTTT.

This clonotype was counted at least ten times. This chain links TRBV5-5 with TRBJ2-5; no reliable D call. Trimming left V 5 bases short and J 2 bases short, with 13 bases between. This CDR3 contains 14 residues. Germline assignment: CDR1 SGHKS and CDR2 YYEKEE (reference sequence). CDR3 in amino acids: CASRSPGQQETQYF. The CDR3 nucleotides are TGTGCCAGCAGATCCCCTGGGCAACAAGAGACCCAGTACTTC. Drawing the rest from reference TRBV5-5 and TRBJ2-5, the complete variable domain is DAGVTQSPTHLIKTRGQQVTLRCSPISGHKSVSWYQQVLGQGPQFIFQYYEKEERGRGNFPDRFSARQFPNYSSELNVNALLLGDSALYLCASRSPGQQETQYFGPGTRLLVL.

The sample holds many counts of this clonotype. The rearrangement uses TRBV7-2 and TRBJ1-5, with TRBD1 as a possible D gene (5 bases). V lost 0 bases, J lost 4 bases, and 10 bases lay in between. CDR1 is SGHTA, CDR2 FQGNSA, per germline. There are 15 residues in the CDR3. CDR3 in amino acids: CASSLAPQGNQPQHF. Written as DNA, the CDR3 is TGTGCCAGCAGCTTAGCACCCCAGGGTAATCAGCCCCAGCATTTT. Together with reference TRBV7-2 and TRBJ1-5, the CDR3 gives the full variable domain: GAGVSQSPSNKVTEKGKDVELRCDPISGHTALYWYRQSLGQGLEFLIYFQGNSAPDKSGLPSDRFSAERTGGSVSTLTIQRTQQEDSAVYLCASSLAPQGNQPQHFGDGTRLSIL.

This clonotype was seen more than once but under ten times. The V call is TRBV20-1, the J call TRBJ2-1; D is uncertain. From germline, CDR1 is DFQATT and CDR2 SNEGSKA (reference sequence). The CDR3 loop spans 14 amino acids. Trimming left V 2 bases short and J 3 bases short, with 11 bases between. In nucleotides, the CDR3 is TGCAGTGCTAGAAAGGCGGTCCTCTACAATGAGCAGTTCTTC. It codes for CSARKAVLYNEQFF.

This clonotype occurred many times. This rearrangement joins TRBV7-6 to TRBJ1-1; possible D gene TRBD1, 6 bases. Per the germline V gene, CDR1 is SGHVS and CDR2 is FNYEAQ. Trimming removed 4 bases from V and 3 bases from J, with 9 bases in between. This CDR3 spans 13 amino acids. For the CDR3, the DNA is TGTGCCAGCAGCTCGTACAGGGACACTGAAGCTTTCTTT. Protein: CASSSYRDTEAFF.